This T cell receptor (beta chain) was found in a study of shared clonotypes between healthy human individuals. Germline CDR1 is LGHNA and CDR2 is YNFKEQ. V gave up 1 base and J gave up 2 bases; unmatched junction bases: 4. This CDR3 has 15 amino acids. Subsets obtained from CD4+ cells comprised CD45RA+ naive and CD45RA-negative memory cells. The assay was immunoSEQ multiplex PCR, and TCRdb's table has in-frame clones only and misses some. In the table there are about 2.3 million clones, roughly 92% of which are singletons. The chain has TRBV4-2 and TRBJ2-7; 8 bases fit TRBD2. The sequenced sample consisted of naive CD4+ T cells from PBMCs. Subset described: CD45RA+ positively selected. The clonotype originates from a man aged 18 to 30 in good health. Some clones in this sample may be carry-over from other donors' samples. Written as DNA, the CDR3 is TGTGCCAGCAGCCAAGGAAGCGGGAGTCCCTACGAGCAGTACTTC. It is translated as CASSQGSGSPYEQYF.